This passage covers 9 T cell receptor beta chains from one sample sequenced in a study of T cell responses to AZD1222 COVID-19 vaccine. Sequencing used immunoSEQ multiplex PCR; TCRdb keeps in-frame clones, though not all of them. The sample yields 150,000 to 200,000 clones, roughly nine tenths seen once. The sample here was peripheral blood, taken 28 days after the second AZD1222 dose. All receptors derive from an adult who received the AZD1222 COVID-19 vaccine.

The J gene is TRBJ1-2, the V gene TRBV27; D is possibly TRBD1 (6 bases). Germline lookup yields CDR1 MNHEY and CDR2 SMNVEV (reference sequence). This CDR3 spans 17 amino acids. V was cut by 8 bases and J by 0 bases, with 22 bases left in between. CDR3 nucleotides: TGTGCCAGCGCTTCCCCCGGGACAAGGCCGTCTAACTATGGCTACACCTTC. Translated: CASASPGTRPSNYGYTF.

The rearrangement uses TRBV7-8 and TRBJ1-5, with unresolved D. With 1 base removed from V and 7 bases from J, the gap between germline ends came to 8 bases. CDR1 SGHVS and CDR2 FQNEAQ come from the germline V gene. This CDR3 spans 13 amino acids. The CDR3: CASSLGVGQPQHF. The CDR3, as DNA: TGTGCCAGCAGCTTAGGGGTAGGGCAGCCCCAGCATTTT.

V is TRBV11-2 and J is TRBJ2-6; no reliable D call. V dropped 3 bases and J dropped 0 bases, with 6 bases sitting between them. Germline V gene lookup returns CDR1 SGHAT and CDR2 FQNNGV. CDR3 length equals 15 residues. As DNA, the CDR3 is TGTGCCAGCAGCTTTCGCGACTCTGGGGCCAACGTCCTGACTTTC. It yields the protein CASSFRDSGANVLTF. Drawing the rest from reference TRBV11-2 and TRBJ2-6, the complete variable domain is EAGVAQSPRYKIIEKRQSVAFWCNPISGHATLYWYQQILGQGPKLLIQFQNNGVVDDSQLPKDRFSAERLKGVDSTLKIQPAKLEDSAVYLCASSFRDSGANVLTFGAGSRLTVL.

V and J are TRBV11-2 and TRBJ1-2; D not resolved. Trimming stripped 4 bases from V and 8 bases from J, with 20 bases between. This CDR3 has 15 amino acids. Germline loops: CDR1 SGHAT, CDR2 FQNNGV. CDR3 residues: CASSSGPGVVSGYTF. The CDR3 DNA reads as TGTGCCAGCAGCTCCGGGCCAGGAGTTGTTTCGGGCTACACCTTC.

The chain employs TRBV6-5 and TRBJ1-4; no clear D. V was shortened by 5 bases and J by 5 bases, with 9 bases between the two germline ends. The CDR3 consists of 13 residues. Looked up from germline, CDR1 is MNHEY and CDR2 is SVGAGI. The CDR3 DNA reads TGTGCCAGCAGTAACAGAGAGAATGAAAAACTGTTTTTT. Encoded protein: CASSNRENEKLFF.

The CDR3 coding sequence is TGTGCCATCAGTGATCTCGGCAGGGGCGCTGGAGCTTTCTTT. It codes for CAISDLGRGAGAFF. The rearrangement uses TRBV10-3 and TRBJ1-1, with a tentative D call TRBD1 (6 bases). Trimming removed 3 bases from V and 10 bases from J, with 18 bases in between. Germline CDR1 is ENHRY and CDR2 is SYGVKD. The CDR3 extends over 14 amino acids.

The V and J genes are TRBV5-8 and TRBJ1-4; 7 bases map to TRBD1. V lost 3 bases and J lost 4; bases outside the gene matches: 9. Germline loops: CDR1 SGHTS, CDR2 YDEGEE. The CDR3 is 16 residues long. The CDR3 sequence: CASSSDREGYNEKLFF. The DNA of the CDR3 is TGTGCCAGCAGCTCTGACAGGGAGGGATATAATGAAAAACTGTTTTTT.

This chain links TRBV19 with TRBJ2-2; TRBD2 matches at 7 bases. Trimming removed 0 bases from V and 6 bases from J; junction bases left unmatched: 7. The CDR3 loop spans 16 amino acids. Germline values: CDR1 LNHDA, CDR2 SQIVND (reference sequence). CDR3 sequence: CASSIDWAGRAGELFF. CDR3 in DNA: TGTGCCAGTAGTATAGATTGGGCAGGGAGGGCCGGGGAGCTGTTTTTT.

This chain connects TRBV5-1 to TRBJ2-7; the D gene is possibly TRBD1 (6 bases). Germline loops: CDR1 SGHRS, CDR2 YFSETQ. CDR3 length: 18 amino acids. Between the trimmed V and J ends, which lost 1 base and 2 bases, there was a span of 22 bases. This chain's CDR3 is CASSLRTRDNRRPYEQYF. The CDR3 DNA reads TGCGCCAGCAGCTTGCGGACCCGGGACAACCGCCGCCCCTACGAGCAGTACTTC.